The source of this T cell receptor (beta chain) is a study of graft-versus-host responses after intestinal transplantation. Study as a whole: Transplants were multivisceral, liver-intestinal, or isolated intestinal. Uniformly, recipients were administered anti-thymocyte globulin induction with subsequent tacrolimus and steroids for approximately 3 years.

General observations from the study: Within allografts, high graft-versus-host to host-versus-graft clonal ratios were seen among patients with graft-donor T cell macrochimerism.

Sequenced by immunoSEQ multiplex PCR; TCRdb stores in-frame clones only, minus some. This table has about 70,000 clones, roughly 94% appearing once. The CDR3 consists of 15 residues. The V end lost 1 base, the J end lost 3 bases, and 11 bases lay between the germline ends. CDR1 is SGHRS and CDR2 is YFSETQ in the germline V gene. Note on this clone: The antigen is undetermined.

Sequenced material: unstimulated CD8+ T cells sorted from spleen or lymph node cells, taken before intestinal transplant. This clonotype was sampled from a human donor who received an intestinal transplant. The chain links TRBV5-1 to TRBJ1-5, with D hard to call. The CDR3 sequence: CASSLLGSFNQPQHF. The CDR3 DNA is TGCGCCAGCAGCTTGTTAGGGAGTTTCAATCAGCCCCAGCATTTT.